A single TCR beta chain is shown here with its context. This sample stems from a study of T cell changes during pregnancy in multiple sclerosis. TCRdb's table, derived via immunoSEQ multiplex PCR, lists solely in-frame clones and lacks some. The repertoire consists of about 64,000 clones, with roughly 90% occurring once and the leading ten covering about 1.5%. In germline, CDR1 is GTSNPN, CDR2 SVGIG (reference sequence). CDR3 length equals 12 residues. The V end lost 6 bases, the J end lost 5 bases, and 13 bases lay between the germline ends. The sequences come from peripheral blood, collected in the second trimester of pregnancy. The rearrangement links TRBV30 to TRBJ1-1, with D uncertain. The receptor comes from a female donor with multiple sclerosis, enrolled in a pregnancy study. The CDR3 sequence is CACPGGGTEAFF. The CDR3 region has the DNA TGTGCCTGCCCTGGCGGTGGAACTGAAGCTTTCTTT.